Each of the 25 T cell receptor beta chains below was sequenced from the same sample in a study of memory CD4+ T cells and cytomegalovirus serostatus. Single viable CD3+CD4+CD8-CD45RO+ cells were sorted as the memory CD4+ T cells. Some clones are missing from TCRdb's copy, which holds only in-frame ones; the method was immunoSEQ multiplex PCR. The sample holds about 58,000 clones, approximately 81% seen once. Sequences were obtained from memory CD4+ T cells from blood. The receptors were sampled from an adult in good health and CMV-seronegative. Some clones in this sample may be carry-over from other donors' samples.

CDR3 protein: CASGPDSGRVQETQYF. DNA for the CDR3: TGTGCCAGCGGGCCCGATAGCGGGAGAGTCCAAGAGACCCAGTACTTC. The rearrangement joins TRBV2 to TRBJ2-5; 9 bases are shared with TRBD2. The germline V gene has CDR1 SNHLY and CDR2 FYNNEI. The CDR3 sequence is 16 residues long. The ends lost 8 bases at V and 1 base at J; junction bases unmatched: 11.

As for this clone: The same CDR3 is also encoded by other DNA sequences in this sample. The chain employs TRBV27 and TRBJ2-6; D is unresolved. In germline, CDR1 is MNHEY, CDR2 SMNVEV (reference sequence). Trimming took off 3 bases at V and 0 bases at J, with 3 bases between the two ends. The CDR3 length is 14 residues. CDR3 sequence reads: CASSLSSGANVLTF. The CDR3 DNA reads TGTGCCAGCAGTTTGAGCTCTGGGGCCAACGTCCTGACTTTC.

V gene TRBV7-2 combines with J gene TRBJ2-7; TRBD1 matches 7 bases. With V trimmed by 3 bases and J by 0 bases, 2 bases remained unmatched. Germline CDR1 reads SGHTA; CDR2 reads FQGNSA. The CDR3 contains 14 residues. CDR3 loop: CASSFDRVSYEQYF. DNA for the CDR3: TGTGCCAGCAGCTTTGACAGGGTCTCCTACGAGCAGTACTTC.

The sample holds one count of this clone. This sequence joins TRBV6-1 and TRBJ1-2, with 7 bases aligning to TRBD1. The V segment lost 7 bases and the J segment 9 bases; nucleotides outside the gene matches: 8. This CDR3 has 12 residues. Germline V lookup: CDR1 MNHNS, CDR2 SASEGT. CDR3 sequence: CASIPFRGSYTF. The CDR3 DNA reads TGTGCCAGCATTCCCTTCAGGGGGAGCTACACCTTC.

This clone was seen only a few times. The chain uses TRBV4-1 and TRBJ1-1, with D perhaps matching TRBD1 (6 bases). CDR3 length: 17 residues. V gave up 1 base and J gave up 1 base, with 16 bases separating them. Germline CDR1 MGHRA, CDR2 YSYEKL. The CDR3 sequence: CASSQGGGRGGNTEAFF. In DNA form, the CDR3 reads TGCGCCAGCAGCCAAGGCGGGGGCAGGGGCGGGAACACTGAAGCTTTCTTT.

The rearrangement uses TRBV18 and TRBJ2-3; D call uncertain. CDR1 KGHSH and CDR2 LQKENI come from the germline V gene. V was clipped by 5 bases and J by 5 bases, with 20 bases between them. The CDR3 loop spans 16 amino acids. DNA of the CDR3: TGTGCCAGCTCAGCCCGCGGTGGCCCGGCCGGAGATACGCAGTATTTT. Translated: CASSARGGPAGDTQYF.

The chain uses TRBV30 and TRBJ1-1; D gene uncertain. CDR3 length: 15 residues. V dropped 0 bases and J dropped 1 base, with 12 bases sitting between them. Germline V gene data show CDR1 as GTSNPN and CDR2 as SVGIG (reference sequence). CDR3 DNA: TGTGCCTGGAGTGTAACGGGGAGGCGGAACACTGAAGCTTTCTTT. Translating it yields CAWSVTGRRNTEAFF.

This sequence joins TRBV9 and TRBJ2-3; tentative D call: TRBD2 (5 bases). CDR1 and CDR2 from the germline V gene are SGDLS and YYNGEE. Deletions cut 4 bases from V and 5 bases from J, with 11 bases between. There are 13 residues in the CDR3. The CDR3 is CASSRGSGDTQYF. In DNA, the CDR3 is TGTGCCAGCAGCAGAGGGTCCGGAGATACGCAGTATTTT.

The CDR3 sequence is CASSIAGAQGNQPQHF. In DNA form, the CDR3 reads TGTGCCAGTAGTATCGCCGGGGCTCAGGGCAATCAGCCCCAGCATTTT. This rearrangement joins TRBV19 to TRBJ1-5, with D possibly matching TRBD1 (5 bases). V was trimmed by 3 bases and J by 2 bases, leaving 14 bases between them. The CDR3 runs 16 residues. The germline V gene encodes CDR1 LNHDA and CDR2 SQIVND (reference sequence).

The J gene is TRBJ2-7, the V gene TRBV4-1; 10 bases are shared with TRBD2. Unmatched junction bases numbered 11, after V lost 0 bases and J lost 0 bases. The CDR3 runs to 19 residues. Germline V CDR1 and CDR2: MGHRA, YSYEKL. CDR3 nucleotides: TGCGCCAGCAGCCAAGATTTAGTGATAGCGGGAGGATCCTCCTACGAGCAGTACTTC. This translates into CASSQDLVIAGGSSYEQYF.

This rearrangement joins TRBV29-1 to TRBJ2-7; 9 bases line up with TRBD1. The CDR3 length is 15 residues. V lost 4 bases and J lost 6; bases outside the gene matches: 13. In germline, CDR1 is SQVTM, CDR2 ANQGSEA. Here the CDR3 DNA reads TGCAGCGTTGGAACAGGGGGCACCTCCTCCAGCGAGCAGTACTTC. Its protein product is CSVGTGGTSSSEQYF.

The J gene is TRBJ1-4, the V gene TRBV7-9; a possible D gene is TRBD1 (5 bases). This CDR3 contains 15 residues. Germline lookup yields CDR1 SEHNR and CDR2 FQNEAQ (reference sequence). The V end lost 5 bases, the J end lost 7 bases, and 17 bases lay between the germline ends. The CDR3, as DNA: TGTGCCAGCAGCCTTCAAGGGGCGCTTGGTGAAAAACTGTTTTTT. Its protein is CASSLQGALGEKLFF. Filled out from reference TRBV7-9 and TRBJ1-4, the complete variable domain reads DTGVSQNPRHKITKRGQNVTFRCDPISEHNRLYWYRQTLGQGPEFLTYFQNEAQLEKSRLLSDRFSAERPKGSFSTLEIQRTEQGDSAMYLCASSLQGALGEKLFFGSGTQLSVL.

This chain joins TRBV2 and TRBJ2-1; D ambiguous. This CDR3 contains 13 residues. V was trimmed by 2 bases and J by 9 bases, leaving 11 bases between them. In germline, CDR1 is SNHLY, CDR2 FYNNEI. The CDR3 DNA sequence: TGTGCCAGCAGTGAAATATTGGCTGGTGAGCAGTTCTTC. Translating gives CASSEILAGEQFF. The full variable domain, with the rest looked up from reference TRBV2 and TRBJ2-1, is EPEVTQTPSHQVTQMGQEVILRCVPISNHLYFYWYRQILGQKVEFLVSFYNNEISEKSEIFDDQFSVERPDGSNFTLKIRSTKLEDSAMYFCASSEILAGEQFFGPGTRLTVL.

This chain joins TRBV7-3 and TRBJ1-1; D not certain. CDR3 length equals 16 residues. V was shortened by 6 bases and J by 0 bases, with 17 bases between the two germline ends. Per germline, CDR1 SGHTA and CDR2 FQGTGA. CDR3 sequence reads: CASRHVRRLLNTEAFF. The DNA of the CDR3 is TGTGCCAGCAGACACGTCCGACGACTTCTGAACACTGAAGCTTTCTTT.

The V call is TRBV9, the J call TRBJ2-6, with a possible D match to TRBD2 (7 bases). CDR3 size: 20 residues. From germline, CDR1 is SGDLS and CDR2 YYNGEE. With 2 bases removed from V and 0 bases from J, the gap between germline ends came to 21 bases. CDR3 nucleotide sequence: TGTGCCAGCAGCGTCCCTGGGGGGGCTACGTGGACCTCTGGGGCCAACGTCCTGACTTTC. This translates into CASSVPGGATWTSGANVLTF.

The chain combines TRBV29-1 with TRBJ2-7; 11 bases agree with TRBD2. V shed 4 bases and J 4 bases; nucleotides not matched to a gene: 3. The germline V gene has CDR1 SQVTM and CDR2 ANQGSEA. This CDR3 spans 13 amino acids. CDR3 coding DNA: TGCAGCGTTGGGGCTAGCGGGAGGTACGAGCAGTACTTC. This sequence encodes CSVGASGRYEQYF.

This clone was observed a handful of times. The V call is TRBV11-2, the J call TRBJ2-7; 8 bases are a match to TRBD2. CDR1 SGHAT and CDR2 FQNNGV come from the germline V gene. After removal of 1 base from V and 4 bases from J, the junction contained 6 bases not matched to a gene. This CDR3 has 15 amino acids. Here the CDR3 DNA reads TGTGCCAGCAGCTTAGCCCAAAGCGGGAGTTACGAGCAGTACTTC. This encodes CASSLAQSGSYEQYF.

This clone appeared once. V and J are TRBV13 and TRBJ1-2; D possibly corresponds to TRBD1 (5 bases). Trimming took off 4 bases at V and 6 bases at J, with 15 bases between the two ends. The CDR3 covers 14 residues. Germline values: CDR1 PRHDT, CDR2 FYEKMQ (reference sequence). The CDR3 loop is CASSWGSLGNGYTF. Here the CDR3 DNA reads TGTGCCAGCAGCTGGGGCTCGTTGGGGAATGGCTACACCTTC.

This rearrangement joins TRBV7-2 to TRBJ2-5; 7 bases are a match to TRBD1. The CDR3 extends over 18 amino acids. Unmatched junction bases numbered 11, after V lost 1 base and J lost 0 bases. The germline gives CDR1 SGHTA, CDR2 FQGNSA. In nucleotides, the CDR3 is TGTGCCAGCAGCTTAGGGGGACAGCCCACACCCGACCAAGAGACCCAGTACTTC. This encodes CASSLGGQPTPDQETQYF.

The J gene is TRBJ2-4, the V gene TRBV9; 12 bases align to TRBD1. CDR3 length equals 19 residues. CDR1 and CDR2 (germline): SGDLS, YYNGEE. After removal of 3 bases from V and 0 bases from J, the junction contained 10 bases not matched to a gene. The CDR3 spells CASSATAGTGGEAKNIQYF. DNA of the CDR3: TGTGCCAGCAGCGCTACTGCCGGGACAGGGGGCGAAGCCAAAAACATTCAGTACTTC. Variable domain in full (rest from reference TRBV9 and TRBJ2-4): DSGVTQTPKHLITATGQRVTLRCSPRSGDLSVYWYQQSLDQGLQFLIQYYNGEERAKGNILERFSAQQFPDLHSELNLSSLELGDSALYFCASSATAGTGGEAKNIQYFGAGTRLSVL.

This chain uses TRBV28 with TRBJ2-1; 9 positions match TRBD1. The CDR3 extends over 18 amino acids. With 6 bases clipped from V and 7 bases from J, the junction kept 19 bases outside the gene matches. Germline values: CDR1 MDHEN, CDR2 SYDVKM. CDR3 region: CASSRGRTTGGRFNEQFF. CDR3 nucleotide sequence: TGTGCCAGCAGCCGGGGACGTACGACAGGGGGGCGGTTTAATGAGCAGTTCTTC.

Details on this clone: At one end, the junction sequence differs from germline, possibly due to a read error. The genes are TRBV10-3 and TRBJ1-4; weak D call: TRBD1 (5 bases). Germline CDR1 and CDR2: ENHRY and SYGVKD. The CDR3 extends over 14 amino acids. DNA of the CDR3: TGTGCCAGCAGTTTTGGGGGAACTAATGAAAAACTGTTTTTT. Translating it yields CASSFGGTNEKLFF.

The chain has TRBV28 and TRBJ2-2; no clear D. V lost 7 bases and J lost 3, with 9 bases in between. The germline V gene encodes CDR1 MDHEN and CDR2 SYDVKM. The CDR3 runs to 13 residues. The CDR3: CASIPLHTGELFF. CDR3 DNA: TGTGCCAGCATTCCTTTACACACCGGGGAGCTGTTTTTT.

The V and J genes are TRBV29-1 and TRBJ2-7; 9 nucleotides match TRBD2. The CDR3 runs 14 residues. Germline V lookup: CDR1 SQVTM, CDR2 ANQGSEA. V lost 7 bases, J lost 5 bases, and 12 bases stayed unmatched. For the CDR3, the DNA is TGCAGCGCTTTACTAGCGGGCCCTCGCCACGAGCAGTACTTC. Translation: CSALLAGPRHEQYF.

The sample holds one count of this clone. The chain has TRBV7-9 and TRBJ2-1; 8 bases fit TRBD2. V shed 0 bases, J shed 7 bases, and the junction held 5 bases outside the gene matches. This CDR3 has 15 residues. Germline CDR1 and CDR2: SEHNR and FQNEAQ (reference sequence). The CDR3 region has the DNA TGTGCCAGCAGCTTAGCCGGGAGGGGAATTAATGAGCAGTTCTTC. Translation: CASSLAGRGINEQFF.